This TCR beta chain stems from a study of T cells expressing NK-cell markers (dated by TCRdb to 2020 to 2021). Looking at the study overall: Eight donors provided sorted CD3+CD56+NKG2C+, CD3+CD56+NKG2C- and CD3+CD56-NKG2C+ T-cell subsets, whose TCR beta-chain repertoires were profiled. Most of the eight sequenced donors were HCMV-seropositive and one was HCMV-seronegative. All eight donors whose samples were sequenced were randomly selected healthy volunteers, three of them men and five women. Illumina HiSeq 2000/2500, MiSeq or NextSeq was used to sequence libraries as 2 x 150 bp reads. Beyond this particular receptor, the publication reports: Those dominant clonotypes were again the most abundant among CD3+CD56-NKG2C+ cells in four donors, at roughly 25-60.1%. In about 6 donors, the dominant CD3+CD56+NKG2C+ clonotypes were found to rank among the top 10 CD8+ clonotypes and to make up roughly 1.0-8% of CD8+ T cells. It remained unclear whether the expanded NKG2C-expressing T cell clones were specific for HCMV antigens.

Sequencing used an Illumina HiSeq 2000. TCR beta cDNA libraries were made by 5'RACE template switching that added a universal primer site and unique molecular identifiers. cDNA synthesis was primed from the TCR beta constant segment and was followed by two successive PCR amplification steps. In the source study's methods: MIGEC handled demultiplexing of the reads and grouping by UMI, while MiTCR was used to assemble and quantify clonotypes. Only TCR cDNA sequences supported by at least two reads were kept to exclude erroneous sequences. Downstream repertoire analysis used the tcR package, and clonotypes were matched across fractions by CDR3 nucleotide sequence plus V segment. VDJmatch was used to annotate antigen specificity against VDJdb, with one amino acid substitution in CDR3 permitted. TCRdb reprocessed the reads, reporting each CDR3 protein sequence once and no DNA. The V and J calls shown here were made by TCRdb, not taken from the authors' results. In this sample's table one finds more than 250,000 distinct CDR3 sequences. Of the sample, roughly 0.4% falls within the top ten clones.

In regard to this clonotype: Its cognate antigen has yet to be identified.

To determine HCMV serostatus, a commercial ELISA kit was used to detect HCMV-specific IgG in serum. Peripheral blood mononuclear cells were isolated from blood by Ficoll density gradient centrifugation. Input material: blood T cells: a sorted CD56 or NKG2C T cell subset, CD4+ or CD8+ T cells, or bulk PBMC T cells (not recorded which). The TCR sequence derives from a man between 18 and 29 years old in good health. Donor details come from another sample of the same person, matched by shared clones.

CDR3 reads: CASSRGTGGAYGYTF. Recombination joined TRBV7-8 with TRBJ1-2; absent DNA, TCRdb's TRBD1 call cannot be checked. Looking up the germline V gene yields CDR1 SGHVS and CDR2 FQNEAQ. The CDR3, cysteine through phenylalanine, is 15 amino acids long. A DNA sequence was not provided.